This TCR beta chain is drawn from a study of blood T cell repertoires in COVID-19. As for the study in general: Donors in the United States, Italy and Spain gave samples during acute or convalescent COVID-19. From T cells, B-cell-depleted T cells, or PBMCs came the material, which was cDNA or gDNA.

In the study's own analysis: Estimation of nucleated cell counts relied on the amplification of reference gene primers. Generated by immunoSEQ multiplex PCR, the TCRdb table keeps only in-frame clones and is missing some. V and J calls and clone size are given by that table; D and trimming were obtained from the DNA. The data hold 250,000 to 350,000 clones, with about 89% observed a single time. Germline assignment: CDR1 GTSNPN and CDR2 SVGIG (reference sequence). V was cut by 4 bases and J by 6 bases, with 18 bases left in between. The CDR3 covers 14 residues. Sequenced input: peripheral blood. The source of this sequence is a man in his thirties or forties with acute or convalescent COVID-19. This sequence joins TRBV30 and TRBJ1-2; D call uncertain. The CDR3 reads CAWTIGRPRDGYTF. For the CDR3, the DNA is TGTGCCTGGACTATAGGACGGCCGAGGGATGGCTACACCTTC.